The 14 T cell receptor beta chains given below trace back to one sample, sequenced in a study of OX40 agonist ivuxolimab in advanced cancers. This table comes from immunoSEQ multiplex PCR, and its TCRdb copy is limited to in-frame clones, with some not included. The sample lists approximately 65,000 clones, about nine tenths occurring once. The sequences come from CD4+ or CD8+ T cells sorted from blood, collected in a trial of the OX40 agonist ivuxolimab. The receptors come from an adult with an advanced solid tumor such as melanoma, head and neck, liver or kidney cancer.

This chain joins TRBV6-6 and TRBJ1-2; D call uncertain. CDR3 size: 14 residues. Germline CDR1 MNHNY, CDR2 SVGAGI (reference sequence). Trimming left V 6 bases short and J 5 bases short, with 16 bases between. The CDR3 bases are TGTGCCAGCAGAGCCGGGTCGCTTTTATATGGCTACACCTTC. This gives the protein CASRAGSLLYGYTF.

This clone was detected a few times. In nucleotides, the CDR3 is TGTGCCAGTAGCGGTACAGGGGTTAGCAATCAGCCCCAGCATTTT. Protein sequence: CASSGTGVSNQPQHF. V gene TRBV19 combines with J gene TRBJ1-5, with 7 nucleotides matching TRBD1. The CDR3 covers 15 residues. V lost 6 bases, J lost 0 bases, and 5 bases stayed unmatched. CDR1 and CDR2 (germline): LNHDA, SQIVND (reference sequence).

The chain combines TRBV4-2 with TRBJ2-2; TRBD1 aligns across 9 bases. V was pared by 4 bases and J by 4 bases, with 16 bases of the junction left unmatched. The CDR3 totals 19 residues. Germline V gene data show CDR1 as LGHNA and CDR2 as YNFKEQ. The chain's CDR3 is CASSRIENGQGYGTGELFF. The CDR3 nucleotides read TGTGCCAGCAGCCGAATCGAAAATGGACAGGGGTACGGCACCGGGGAGCTGTTTTTT.

V gene TRBV7-8 combines with J gene TRBJ1-1; D call uncertain. V was shortened by 5 bases and J by 0 bases, with 10 bases between the two germline ends. CDR3 length: 14 amino acids. Germline-derived CDR1 and CDR2 are SGHVS and FQNEAQ. This CDR3 is CASSTGPMNTEAFF. The CDR3 nucleotides read TGTGCCAGCAGCACCGGACCCATGAACACTGAAGCTTTCTTT.

CDR3 amino acids: CASRKSGGVTDTQYF. The CDR3 DNA sequence: TGTGCCAGCAGAAAGAGCGGGGGGGTCACAGATACGCAGTATTTT. The chain links TRBV5-4 to TRBJ2-3, with 10 bases fitting TRBD2. The germline CDR1 and CDR2 sequences are SGHNT and YYREEE (reference sequence). The CDR3 extends over 15 amino acids. V dropped 5 bases and J dropped 2; count of bases not matched to a gene: 5.

The V gene is TRBV14, the J gene TRBJ1-4; no clear D gene. Germline loops: CDR1 SGHDN, CDR2 FVKESK. This CDR3 contains 16 residues. The V end lost 3 bases, the J end lost 4 bases, and 15 bases lay between the germline ends. The CDR3 loop is CASSHLLGGFNEKLFF. CDR3 in DNA: TGTGCCAGCAGCCACCTCCTAGGAGGATTTAATGAAAAACTGTTTTTT. The whole variable domain, filled in from reference TRBV14 and TRBJ1-4, reads EAGVTQFPSHSVIEKGQTVTLRCDPISGHDNLYWYRRVMGKEIKFLLHFVKESKQDESGMPNNRFLAERTGGTYSTLKVQPAELEDSGVYFCASSHLLGGFNEKLFFGSGTQLSVL.

With regard to this clone: Other DNA sequences of this sample code for an identical CDR3. The rearrangement joins TRBV6-1 to TRBJ1-2, with D unresolved. Germline CDR1 is MNHNS and CDR2 is SASEGT. The length of the CDR3 is 14 residues. Deletions cut 0 bases from V and 2 bases from J, with 7 bases between. The CDR3 reads CASSEAKGNYGYTF. CDR3 nucleotides: TGTGCCAGCAGTGAAGCAAAAGGGAACTATGGCTACACCTTC.

The chain uses TRBV7-9 and TRBJ1-2; no clear D gene. Between the trimmed V and J ends, which lost 5 bases and 4 bases, there was a span of 11 bases. The CDR3 is 13 amino acids. Germline CDR1 SEHNR, CDR2 FQNEAQ (reference sequence). The CDR3, as DNA: TGTGCCAGCAGCCAATCGCCCCCCTATGGCTACACCTTC. This sequence encodes CASSQSPPYGYTF.

The J gene is TRBJ2-3, the V gene TRBV19; the D gene is possibly TRBD2 (5 bases). V lost 7 bases and J 4 bases, leaving 15 bases between the germline ends. The germline gives CDR1 LNHDA, CDR2 SQIVND (reference sequence). The CDR3 has 14 amino acids. CDR3 in amino acids: CASKEGKSADTQYF. The CDR3 coding sequence is TGTGCCAGTAAAGAGGGAAAGTCGGCAGATACGCAGTATTTT.

The V and J genes are TRBV19 and TRBJ2-5; TRBD2 is a possible D gene (5 bases). The CDR3 has 14 residues. The germline V and J ends were trimmed by 2 bases and 5 bases, with 12 bases remaining between them. CDR1 LNHDA and CDR2 SQIVND come from the germline V gene (reference sequence). The CDR3 DNA is TGTGCCAGTAGTATAAGAGCCCCGGGGGAGACCCAGTACTTC. Encoded protein: CASSIRAPGETQYF.

J is TRBJ1-2 and V is TRBV7-9, with no clear D. The CDR3 is 15 amino acids. Germline V CDR1 and CDR2: SEHNR, FQNEAQ (reference sequence). Between the trimmed V and J ends, which lost 4 bases and 2 bases, there was a span of 14 bases. The CDR3 sequence: CASSSSGSGNYGYTF. For the CDR3, the DNA is TGTGCCAGCAGCTCCTCGGGTTCGGGCAACTATGGCTACACCTTC.

The gene calls are TRBV28 and TRBJ2-1, with no clear D. Trimming cost V 9 bases and J 1 base, with 4 bases left between them. This CDR3 comprises 11 residues. Germline CDR1 MDHEN, CDR2 SYDVKM. Here the CDR3 reads CASRSYNEQFF. CDR3 DNA: TGTGCCAGTAGGTCCTACAATGAGCAGTTCTTC.

This clone was seen only a few times. The chain combines TRBV18 with TRBJ1-6; a possible D gene is TRBD1 (5 bases). V lost 3 bases to trimming and J lost 7 bases, with 10 bases between them. CDR3 length: 14 residues. Germline CDR1 KGHSH, CDR2 LQKENI. The CDR3 DNA follows: TGTGCCAGCTCACCGGGGGGGGAGAATTCACCCCTCCACTTT. Translating gives CASSPGGENSPLHF.

This clone came up once. J is TRBJ1-5 and V is TRBV5-1; D is ambiguous. This CDR3 is built from 13 residues. The ends were cut back, 0 bases at V and 1 base at J, with 2 bases in the middle. In germline, CDR1 is SGHRS, CDR2 YFSETQ. The CDR3 region is CASSLGSNQPQHF. DNA of the CDR3: TGCGCCAGCAGCTTGGGCAGCAATCAGCCCCAGCATTTT.